Below, one T cell receptor (beta chain) is given with its context. Its antigen is not known. Barcoded TCR alpha and TCR beta cDNA libraries with UMIs came from 5'RACE using constant-segment primers. TCRdb reprocessed the 5' RACE reads with MiXCR, giving one entry per CDR3 protein. The data show some 310,000 distinct CDR3 sequences, roughly 19% seen once. Deletions cut 5 bases from V and 4 bases from J, with 8 bases between. The CDR3 is 12 residues long. The germline V gene has CDR1 SQVTM and CDR2 ANQGSEA. These data belong to a study of T-cell memory formation after mild COVID-19. On the study more broadly: Among the donors, TCR clusters were largely specific to each donor.

Findings and limits, study-wide: Mainly CM and EM harbored the contracting CD4+ clones; mainly EMRA harbored the CD8+ ones.

V usage is TRBV29-1 and J usage is TRBJ2-2; tentatively, D is TRBD2 (6 bases). The receptor comes from a man between 18 and 35 years old who had mild COVID-19 (a few samples of this study predate the infection). Cell type and time point are not known. The sample taken for sequencing was PBMCs or a T cell subset sorted from them (not recorded which). This CDR3 reads CSVPRGTGELFF. The CDR3 DNA sequence: TGCAGCGTTCCGCGGGGCACCGGGGAGCTGTTTTTT.